The 27 T cell receptor beta chains below come from one sample, sequenced in a study of blood T cell repertoires in COVID-19. Sequencing used immunoSEQ multiplex PCR; TCRdb keeps in-frame clones, though not all of them. The sample holds hundreds of thousands of clones, 70% to 90% seen once. Input material: PBMCs or T cells enriched from blood (not recorded which). These receptor sequences come from a woman aged 18-30 years with acute COVID-19.

This clone was detected only once. The V call is TRBV2, the J call TRBJ1-2, with D perhaps TRBD1 (5 bases). The CDR3 loop spans 13 amino acids. CDR1 and CDR2 (germline): SNHLY, FYNNEI. Trimming stripped 4 bases from V and 6 bases from J, with 12 bases between. CDR3 bases: TGTGCCAGCAGTGTAGGGGAACGGCATGGCTACACCTTC. It yields the protein CASSVGERHGYTF. The whole variable domain, filled in from reference TRBV2 and TRBJ1-2, reads EPEVTQTPSHQVTQMGQEVILRCVPISNHLYFYWYRQILGQKVEFLVSFYNNEISEKSEIFDDQFSVERPDGSNFTLKIRSTKLEDSAMYFCASSVGERHGYTFGSGTRLTVV.

This rearrangement joins TRBV6-2 or TRBV6-3 to TRBJ1-5, with D maybe TRBD1 (5 bases). The CDR3 has 16 amino acids. Germline-derived CDR1 and CDR2 are MNHEY and SVGEGT. Between the trimmed V and J ends, which lost 0 bases and 5 bases, there was a span of 14 bases. The CDR3 sequence: CASSYSLRGAYQPQHF. Here the CDR3 DNA reads TGTGCCAGCAGTTACTCGTTGCGGGGCGCGTATCAGCCCCAGCATTTT.

The chain uses TRBV7-3 and TRBJ2-3, with TRBD1 matching 8 bases. With 5 bases clipped from V and 4 bases from J, the junction kept 5 bases outside the gene matches. Germline CDR1 is SGHTA and CDR2 is FQGTGA. The CDR3 spans 14 residues. CDR3 DNA sequence: TGTGCCAGCAGCCGAGACAGGGGTTCAGATACGCAGTATTTT. Its protein product is CASSRDRGSDTQYF.

This sequence joins TRBV2 and TRBJ2-3; TRBD2 matches at 7 bases. Germline-derived CDR1 and CDR2 are SNHLY and FYNNEI. J gave up 5 bases and V 4 bases, and 0 bases lay outside the gene matches. The CDR3 sequence is 12 residues long. CDR3 loop: CASSGGGDTQYF. The CDR3 region has the DNA TGTGCCAGCAGTGGGGGGGGAGATACGCAGTATTTT.

The chain employs TRBV12-1 and TRBJ1-2; whether TRBD1, the table's D call, matches the DNA was not checked. TRBV12-1 is a known pseudogene. The CDR3 is 13 residues long. CDR3 sequence reads: CASSFWAHYGYTF. In nucleotides, the CDR3 is TGTGCCAGCAGCTTTTGGGCCCACTATGGCTACACCTTC.

The chain uses TRBV18 and TRBJ1-1; 10 bases are shared with TRBD1. Germline V gene data show CDR1 as KGHSH and CDR2 as LQKENI. CDR3 length: 15 amino acids. Trimming took 5 bases from V and 5 from J; bases not matched to a gene: 8. CDR3 bases: TGTGCCAGCTCAAAAACTCGGGACAGGGGAACTGAAGCTTTCTTT. It specifies CASSKTRDRGTEAFF.

This clone came up once. The rearrangement uses TRBV9 and TRBJ2-3; tentative D call: TRBD2 (5 bases). The CDR3 has 12 amino acids. Germline CDR1 reads SGDLS; CDR2 reads YYNGEE. Trimming pared 3 bases from V and 6 bases from J, leaving 8 bases between. The CDR3 here is CASSGRRDTQYF. For the CDR3, the DNA is TGTGCCAGCAGCGGGAGGAGGGATACGCAGTATTTT.

The chain employs TRBV4-1 and TRBJ1-6; D might be TRBD1 (5 bases). There are 17 residues in the CDR3. Germline V gene sequence: CDR1 MGHRA, CDR2 YSYEKL. Trimming stripped 4 bases from V and 2 bases from J, with 15 bases between. This CDR3 reads CASSRKGGDAYNSPLHF. The CDR3 DNA reads as TGCGCCAGCAGCCGCAAGGGAGGGGACGCCTATAATTCACCCCTCCACTTT.

The chain uses TRBV30 and TRBJ2-1; 10 positions agree with TRBD2. Trimming at V came to 5 bases and at J to 0 bases, leaving 22 bases not matched to a gene. Germline CDR1 reads GTSNPN; CDR2 reads SVGIG (reference sequence). The CDR3 consists of 21 residues. Here the CDR3 reads CAWAPADQREGLRSSYNEQFF. The CDR3 nucleotides read TGTGCCTGGGCCCCTGCCGATCAGCGGGAGGGCCTTCGGAGCTCCTACAATGAGCAGTTCTTC.

J is TRBJ2-2 and V is TRBV7-9, with D possibly TRBD1 on 6 matching bases. The CDR3 extends over 13 amino acids. CDR1 and CDR2 (germline): SEHNR, FQNEAQ (reference sequence). V lost 3 bases and J 7 bases, leaving 9 bases between the germline ends. The CDR3 spells CASSFQGIGELFF. The CDR3 coding sequence is TGTGCCAGCAGCTTTCAGGGGATCGGGGAGCTGTTTTTT.

The rearrangement joins TRBV5-4 to TRBJ1-1, with a possible D match to TRBD1 (5 bases). V was pared by 7 bases and J by 0 bases, with 19 bases between. CDR1 SGHNT and CDR2 YYREEE come from the germline V gene (reference sequence). There are 16 residues in the CDR3. The CDR3: CASRRDLETVNTEAFF. The CDR3 DNA is TGTGCCAGCCGCCGCGACCTAGAGACAGTGAACACTGAAGCTTTCTTT. Using reference TRBV5-4 and TRBJ1-1 for the parts outside the CDR3, the full variable domain is ETGVTQSPTHLIKTRGQQVTLRCSSQSGHNTVSWYQQALGQGPQFIFQYYREEENGRGNFPPRFSGLQFPNYSSELNVNALELDDSALYLCASRRDLETVNTEAFFGQGTRLTVV.

This clone was recorded once. This sequence joins TRBV18 and TRBJ1-6; 7 bases agree with TRBD1. The CDR3 runs 15 residues. Losses at the gene ends were 3 bases for V and 9 bases for J; bases not matched to a gene: 8. The germline V gene has CDR1 KGHSH and CDR2 LQKENI. The CDR3 DNA reads as TGTGCCAGCTCACCCATAGGACAGGATACTTCACCCCTCCACTTT. As protein: CASSPIGQDTSPLHF.

This clone has a single count. The J gene is TRBJ1-6, the V gene TRBV13, with 7 bases identical to TRBD1. V gave up 5 bases and J gave up 4 bases; unmatched junction bases: 5. Per germline, CDR1 PRHDT and CDR2 FYEKMQ (reference sequence). This CDR3 has 15 residues. The CDR3, as DNA: TGTGCCAGCAGCGCTACGGGACAGTATAATTCACCCCTCCACTTT. Protein product: CASSATGQYNSPLHF.

The chain couples TRBV28 to TRBJ1-5, with 11 positions matching TRBD1. Germline-derived CDR1 and CDR2 are MDHEN and SYDVKM. This CDR3 comprises 17 residues. The ends lost 5 bases at V and 2 bases at J; junction bases unmatched: 8. Here the CDR3 reads CASSTRTGGAGNQPQHF. The CDR3 coding sequence is TGTGCCAGCAGTACCCGGACAGGGGGCGCGGGCAATCAGCCCCAGCATTTT.

The chain carries TRBV2 and TRBJ1-1; D is unresolved. The germline V and J ends were trimmed by 8 bases and 1 base, with 14 bases remaining between them. The CDR3 extends over 14 amino acids. Germline-derived CDR1 and CDR2 are SNHLY and FYNNEI. The CDR3 DNA reads as TGTGCCAGCTCTGGCCTCATTGAGAACACTGAAGCTTTCTTT. It codes for CASSGLIENTEAFF. The complete variable domain, with remaining parts taken from reference TRBV2 and TRBJ1-1, reads EPEVTQTPSHQVTQMGQEVILRCVPISNHLYFYWYRQILGQKVEFLVSFYNNEISEKSEIFDDQFSVERPDGSNFTLKIRSTKLEDSAMYFCASSGLIENTEAFFGQGTRLTVV.

V and J are TRBV6-5 and TRBJ1-1, with 10 bases lining up with TRBD1. V trimming: 2 bases; J trimming: 5 bases; junction bases outside the gene matches: 5. The CDR3 is 15 residues long. The germline V gene has CDR1 MNHEY and CDR2 SVGAGI. The CDR3 nucleotides read TGTGCCAGCAGTTACCAGACAGGGGGCATAACTGAAGCTTTCTTT. It yields the protein CASSYQTGGITEAFF.

The chain uses TRBV3-1 (or the pseudogene TRBV3-2) and TRBJ2-7, with D tentatively TRBD2 (5 bases). CDR3 length: 13 amino acids. CDR1 is LGHDT, CDR2 YNNKEL, per germline (reference sequence). V gave up 2 bases and J gave up 0 bases, with 5 bases separating them. The CDR3 coding sequence is TGTGCCAGCAGCCAAACTAGCTCCTACGAGCAGTACTTC. Translating it yields CASSQTSSYEQYF.

The chain has TRBV3-1 (or the pseudogene TRBV3-2) and TRBJ1-5, with D unresolved. Between the trimmed V and J ends, which lost 0 bases and 1 base, there was a span of 4 bases. There are 14 residues in the CDR3. Germline-derived CDR1 and CDR2 are LGHDT and YNNKEL (reference sequence). In nucleotides, the CDR3 is TGTGCCAGCAGCCAAGATATCAGCAATCAGCCCCAGCATTTT. Translated, it gives CASSQDISNQPQHF.

The J gene is TRBJ1-5, the V gene TRBV6-5, with D unresolved. From germline, CDR1 is MNHEY and CDR2 SVGAGI. The germline V and J ends were trimmed by 6 bases and 4 bases, with 10 bases remaining between them. This CDR3 region has 13 residues. CDR3 DNA: TGTGCCAGCAGGGAGTTCTTTAATCAGCCCCAGCATTTT. Translated, it gives CASREFFNQPQHF.

V usage is TRBV7-6 and J usage is TRBJ2-3; D is unresolved. CDR1 is SGHVS and CDR2 is FNYEAQ in the germline V gene. V gave up 0 bases and J gave up 2 bases, with 6 bases separating them. The CDR3 spans 14 residues. The CDR3 nucleotides are TGTGCCAGCAGCTTAGCCTTTTCCACAGATACGCAGTATTTT. It encodes CASSLAFSTDTQYF.

The chain combines TRBV6-8 with TRBJ1-2; no definite D call. Germline V lookup: CDR1 MNHGY, CDR2 SAAAGT. The length of the CDR3 is 11 residues. The V end was cut by 7 bases, the J end by 4 bases, with 7 bases between. Here the CDR3 reads CASNTSYGYTF. The CDR3 nucleotides are TGTGCCAGCAATACAAGCTATGGCTACACCTTC.

The chain recombines TRBV2 with TRBJ2-1; TRBD2 is a possible D gene (5 bases). The length of the CDR3 is 13 residues. Germline-derived CDR1 and CDR2 are SNHLY and FYNNEI. CDR3 sequence (DNA): TGTGCTAGCCGTTTGGGGAGCCGCCCTGAGCAGTTCTTC. Translated: CASRLGSRPEQFF.

This chain uses TRBV6-5 with TRBJ1-2; 10 bases are a match to TRBD1. The CDR3 totals 14 residues. Trimming at V came to 0 bases and at J to 8 bases, leaving 3 bases not matched to a gene. The V gene's germline CDR1 is MNHEY and CDR2 SVGAGI. This CDR3 is CASSYSGQGLGYTF. The CDR3 bases are TGTGCCAGCAGTTACTCGGGACAGGGGTTAGGCTACACCTTC.

This chain links TRBV3-1 (or the pseudogene TRBV3-2) with TRBJ2-7; 11 bases agree with TRBD1. The J segment lost 5 bases and the V segment lost 4 bases, leaving 4 bases of the junction unmatched. CDR1 is LGHDT, CDR2 YNNKEL, per germline (reference sequence). This CDR3 spans 14 amino acids. The DNA for the CDR3 is TGTGCCAGCAGCCTGGGACAGGGGGTCCACGAGCAGTACTTC. Translation: CASSLGQGVHEQYF.

This clone was recorded once. The chain links TRBV7-8 to TRBJ1-6; no reliable D call. The germline V and J ends were trimmed by 5 bases and 9 bases, with 14 bases remaining between them. The CDR3 is made up of 14 amino acids. Germline assignment: CDR1 SGHVS and CDR2 FQNEAQ. The CDR3 sequence is CASSETETGSPLHF. The CDR3 DNA follows: TGTGCCAGCAGCGAAACAGAAACTGGTTCACCCCTCCACTTT.

Note on this clone: The same CDR3 is also encoded by other DNA sequences in this sample. The gene calls are TRBV6-5 and TRBJ1-5, with no clear D. Trimming removed 3 bases at V and 0 bases at J, with 3 bases between. Germline loops: CDR1 MNHEY, CDR2 SVGAGI. This CDR3 comprises 13 residues. In nucleotides, the CDR3 is TGTGCCAGCAGTTATAATAGCAATCAGCCCCAGCATTTT. This encodes CASSYNSNQPQHF.

The V call is TRBV15, the J call TRBJ2-1, with a tentative D call TRBD2 (6 bases). Germline assignment: CDR1 LNHNV and CDR2 YYDKDF (reference sequence). The CDR3 consists of 16 residues. Trimming removed 5 bases at V and 5 bases at J, with 19 bases between. This CDR3 is CATSFRRGSGHNEQFF. CDR3 in DNA: TGTGCCACCAGCTTCCGTCGGGGGAGCGGGCACAATGAGCAGTTCTTC.